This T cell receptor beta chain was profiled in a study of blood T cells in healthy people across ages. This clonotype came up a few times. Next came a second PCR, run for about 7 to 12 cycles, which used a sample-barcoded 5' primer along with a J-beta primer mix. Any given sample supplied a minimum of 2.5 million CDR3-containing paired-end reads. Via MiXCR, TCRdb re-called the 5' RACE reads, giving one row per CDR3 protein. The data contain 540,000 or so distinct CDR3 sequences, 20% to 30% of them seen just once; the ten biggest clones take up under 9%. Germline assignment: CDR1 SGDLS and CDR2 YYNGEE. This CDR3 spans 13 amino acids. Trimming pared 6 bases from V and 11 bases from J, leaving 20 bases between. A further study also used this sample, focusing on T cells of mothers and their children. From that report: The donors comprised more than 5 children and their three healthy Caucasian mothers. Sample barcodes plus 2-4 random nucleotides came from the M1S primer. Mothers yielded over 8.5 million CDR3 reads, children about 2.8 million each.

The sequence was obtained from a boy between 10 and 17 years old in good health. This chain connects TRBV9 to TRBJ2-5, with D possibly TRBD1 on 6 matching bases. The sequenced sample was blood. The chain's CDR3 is CASTVSTKGEQYF. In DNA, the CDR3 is TGTGCCAGCACGGTATCGACCAAGGGGGAGCAGTACTTC.